Each of the 19 T cell receptor beta chains below was sequenced from the same sample in a study of T cells after yellow fever vaccination. A single record per CDR3 protein comes from TCRdb applying MiXCR to the 5' RACE reads. This repertoire shows about 320,000 distinct CDR3 sequences, roughly 4.3% found once; its top ten account for approximately 19%. The specimen comprised PBMCs, sampled 15 days after the yellow fever booster vaccination. Receptors originate from a man aged 18 to 35 who received the YFV17D yellow fever vaccine.

The chain has TRBV12-3 or TRBV12-4 and TRBJ1-1, with TRBD1 identical over 11 bases. The trim removed 6 bases at V and 5 bases at J, leaving 5 bases unmatched. The CDR3 is made up of 14 amino acids. CDR3: CASRWTGGSTEAFF. CDR3 DNA sequence: TGTGCCAGCAGGTGGACAGGGGGCAGTACTGAAGCTTTCTTT.

This clonotype was counted at least ten times. This chain links TRBV7-2 with TRBJ1-4; D not certain. Germline lookup yields CDR1 SGHTA and CDR2 FQGNSA. Between the trimmed V and J ends, which lost 4 bases and 5 bases, there was a span of 8 bases. CDR3 length: 13 amino acids. DNA of the CDR3: TGTGCCAGCAGCTCGATGGGAAATGAAAAACTGTTTTTT. This translates into CASSSMGNEKLFF.

The rearrangement uses TRBV27 and TRBJ2-6, with D uncertain. The CDR3 loop spans 15 amino acids. Germline CDR1 is MNHEY and CDR2 is SMNVEV (reference sequence). V lost 5 bases to trimming and J lost 0 bases, with 8 bases between them. CDR3 sequence: CASSPTFSGANVLTF. Written as DNA, the CDR3 is TGTGCCAGCAGTCCGACCTTCTCTGGGGCCAACGTCCTGACTTTC.

In its sample, this clonotype was seen many times. V and J are TRBV27 and TRBJ2-3, with D hard to call. Trimming shortened V by 3 bases and J by 0 bases, and 7 bases separated the two germline ends. The CDR3 is 14 amino acids. CDR1 is MNHEY and CDR2 is SMNVEV in the germline V gene (reference sequence). CDR3 residues: CASSLSDSTDTQYF. The CDR3 DNA follows: TGTGCCAGCAGTTTGTCAGATAGCACAGATACGCAGTATTTT.

This clonotype was seen at least ten times. The chain couples TRBV9 to TRBJ1-1; TRBD1 matches at 9 bases. Germline loops: CDR1 SGDLS, CDR2 YYNGEE. The J segment lost 5 bases and the V segment lost 3 bases, leaving 5 bases of the junction unmatched. CDR3 length equals 14 residues. The CDR3 sequence is CASSDRGQGTEAFF. In DNA form, the CDR3 reads TGTGCCAGCAGCGACCGGGGACAGGGAACTGAAGCTTTCTTT.

This clonotype was counted between two and nine times. This chain links TRBV5-1 with TRBJ2-7; 8 positions agree with TRBD1. Germline values: CDR1 SGHRS, CDR2 YFSETQ. V lost 0 bases, J lost 1 base, and 12 bases stayed unmatched. The CDR3 is 18 residues long. This chain's CDR3 is CASSLAPILDRGSYEQYF. CDR3 in DNA: TGCGCCAGCAGCTTGGCCCCGATTCTAGACAGGGGATCCTACGAGCAGTACTTC.

This clonotype has a handful of counts. V and J are TRBV5-1 and TRBJ2-7; 10 bases agree with TRBD1. V shed 4 bases and J 7 bases; nucleotides not matched to a gene: 8. Germline values: CDR1 SGHRS, CDR2 YFSETQ. The CDR3 covers 14 residues. CDR3 sequence reads: CASSPQGQGQEQYV. The CDR3, as DNA: TGCGCCAGCAGCCCCCAGGGACAGGGGCAGGAGCAGTACGTC.

The sample holds many counts of this clonotype. The chain couples TRBV3-1 to TRBJ1-1; a possible D gene is TRBD1 (5 bases). The CDR3 is made up of 12 amino acids. V was cut by 7 bases and J by 8 bases, with 14 bases left in between. CDR1 LGHDT and CDR2 YNNKEL come from the germline V gene (reference sequence). The CDR3 spells CASTDTWGEAFF. DNA for the CDR3: TGTGCCAGCACCGATACGTGGGGCGAAGCTTTCTTT.

This clonotype was seen at least ten times. The chain employs TRBV6-5 and TRBJ2-3; D ambiguous. Germline V lookup: CDR1 MNHEY, CDR2 SVGAGI. Trimming stripped 5 bases from V and 8 bases from J, with 14 bases between. This CDR3 has 13 residues. The CDR3 DNA reads as TGTGCCAGCAGTAATCCACGGTGGAGTACGCAGTATTTT. As protein: CASSNPRWSTQYF.

This clonotype was seen repeatedly, ten times or more. The chain employs TRBV12-3 or TRBV12-4 and TRBJ2-5; D remains ambiguous. The CDR3 runs 13 residues. Trimming removed 3 bases at V and 2 bases at J, with 7 bases between. DNA of the CDR3: TGTGCCAGCAGTTTTGTGGGGCAAGAGACCCAGTACTTC. Its protein is CASSFVGQETQYF.

The CDR3 spells CASSPSLATDPMNTEAFF. CDR3 sequence (DNA): TGCGCCAGCAGTCCCTCCTTGGCGACGGACCCGATGAACACTGAAGCTTTCTTT. The V call is TRBV23-1, the J call TRBJ1-1; the D is unclear. TRBV23-1 is an open reading frame whose function is uncertain. Trimming took 4 bases from V and 0 from J, leaving 21 bases between them. This CDR3 spans 18 amino acids.

This clonotype was counted ten times or more. V gene TRBV11-2 combines with J gene TRBJ2-5; no firm D call. This CDR3 region has 14 residues. CDR1 and CDR2 (germline): SGHAT, FQNNGV. V was trimmed by 2 bases and J by 1 base, leaving 8 bases between them. CDR3 amino acids: CASSLSSVQETQYF. The CDR3 DNA reads as TGTGCCAGCAGCTTAAGCTCCGTCCAAGAGACCCAGTACTTC.

This clonotype was counted many times. The chain couples TRBV12-3 or TRBV12-4 to TRBJ1-2; unclear D gene. Trimming pared 1 base from V and 4 bases from J, leaving 7 bases between. The CDR3 has 13 amino acids. The CDR3, as DNA: TGTGCCAGCAGTTTAGTCTTCACCTATGGCTACACCTTC. It translates to CASSLVFTYGYTF.

This clonotype appeared a few times. The rearrangement uses TRBV12-3 or TRBV12-4 and TRBJ2-1; TRBD1 aligns across 9 bases. The J segment lost 9 bases and the V segment lost 7 bases, leaving 1 base of the junction unmatched. The CDR3 contains 11 residues. CDR3 sequence reads: CASKDRGEQFF. Written as DNA, the CDR3 is TGTGCCAGCAAGGACAGGGGTGAGCAGTTCTTC.

This clonotype was seen repeatedly, ten times or more. This chain joins TRBV4-3 and TRBJ2-2; 7 nucleotides line up with TRBD1. This CDR3 region has 17 residues. The V segment lost 4 bases and the J segment 0 bases; nucleotides outside the gene matches: 8. Germline V gene lookup returns CDR1 LGHNA and CDR2 YSLEER. Here the CDR3 reads CASSLGKGAANTGELFF. DNA of the CDR3: TGCGCCAGCAGCCTCGGGAAGGGGGCCGCGAACACCGGGGAGCTGTTTTTT.

This clonotype was seen more than once but under ten times. The rearrangement links TRBV7-2 to TRBJ1-5; D unclear. The CDR3 runs 17 residues. V was clipped by 2 bases and J by 0 bases, with 14 bases between them. The germline V gene has CDR1 SGHTA and CDR2 FQGNSA. The CDR3 sequence is CASSLYWQLDSNQPQHF. CDR3 coding DNA: TGTGCCAGCAGCTTATACTGGCAGCTTGATAGCAATCAGCCCCAGCATTTT.

Ten or more counts support this clonotype. The chain has TRBV7-2 and TRBJ2-2; D is uncertain. Trimming shortened V by 7 bases and J by 3 bases, and 6 bases separated the two germline ends. This CDR3 is built from 12 residues. Germline assignment: CDR1 SGHTA and CDR2 FQGNSA. In DNA form, the CDR3 reads TGTGCCAGCACCAGATACACCGGGGAGCTGTTTTTT. It specifies CASTRYTGELFF.

The chain employs TRBV6-5 and TRBJ2-6; a weak D match, TRBD1 (6 bases). The V end was cut by 4 bases, the J end by 4 bases, with 11 bases between. Germline CDR1 MNHEY, CDR2 SVGAGI. The CDR3 is 15 amino acids. CDR3 coding DNA: TGTGCCAGCAGTTCAGGGGATTCCGGGGCCAACGTCCTGACTTTC. As protein: CASSSGDSGANVLTF.

This clonotype was counted between two and nine times. The chain recombines TRBV4-3 with TRBJ1-2; D possibly corresponds to TRBD1 (5 bases). V was shortened by 0 bases and J by 4 bases, with 12 bases between the two germline ends. This CDR3 region has 15 residues. The germline V gene has CDR1 LGHNA and CDR2 YSLEER. CDR3 in amino acids: CASSQDGANLYGYTF. The DNA of the CDR3 is TGCGCCAGCAGCCAAGATGGGGCGAACCTCTATGGCTACACCTTC.